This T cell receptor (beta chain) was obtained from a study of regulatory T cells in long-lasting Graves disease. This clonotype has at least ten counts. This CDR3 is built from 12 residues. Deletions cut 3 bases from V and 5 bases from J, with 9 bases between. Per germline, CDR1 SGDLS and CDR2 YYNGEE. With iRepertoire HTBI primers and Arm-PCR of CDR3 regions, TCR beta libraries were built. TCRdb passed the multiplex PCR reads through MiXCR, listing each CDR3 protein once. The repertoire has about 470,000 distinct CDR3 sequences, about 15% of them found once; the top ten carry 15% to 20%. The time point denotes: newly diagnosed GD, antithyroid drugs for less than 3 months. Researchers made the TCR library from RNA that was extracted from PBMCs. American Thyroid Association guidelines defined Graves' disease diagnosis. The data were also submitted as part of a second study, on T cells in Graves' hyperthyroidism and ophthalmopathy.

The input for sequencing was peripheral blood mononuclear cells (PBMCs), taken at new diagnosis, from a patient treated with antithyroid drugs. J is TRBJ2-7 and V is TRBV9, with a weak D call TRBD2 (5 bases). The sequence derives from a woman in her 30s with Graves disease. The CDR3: CASSDWRDEQYF. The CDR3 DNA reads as TGTGCCAGCAGCGACTGGCGGGACGAGCAGTACTTC.